This T cell receptor beta chain was captured in a study of shared clonotypes between healthy human individuals. Points from the study as a whole: Four donors had around 5% of their naive CD4 clonotypes in common.

Sorted-subset replicate PCR reactions contained 200 ng DNA, corresponding to some 29,000 T cell genomes. The assay was immunoSEQ multiplex PCR, and TCRdb's table has in-frame clones only and misses some. The sample consists of 2 million to 2.5 million clones, roughly 90% of them appearing once. On this clone: As yet, its antigen is unknown. The sample holds other DNA sequences that translate to the same CDR3.

This clonotype was obtained from a man younger than 30 in good health. Some clones in this sample may be carry-over from other donors' samples. Material: naive CD4+ T cells from PBMCs. Subset of the sample: CD45RA+ positively selected.

In DNA form, the CDR3 reads TGTGCCAGCAGCTTGGCTAGCGGGCGGCAAGAGACCCAGTACTTC. It specifies CASSLASGRQETQYF. This chain connects TRBV5-4 to TRBJ2-5; TRBD2 aligns across 8 bases. Germline lookup yields CDR1 SGHNT and CDR2 YYREEE (reference sequence). Germline trimming cut 0 bases from V and 2 bases from J; bases unmatched to any gene: 3. The CDR3 runs 15 residues.